This T cell receptor beta chain is drawn from a study of blood T cells in healthy people across ages. Then a second PCR, running roughly 7 to 11 cycles, was carried out with a sample-barcoded 5' primer and a J-beta primer mix. TCRdb re-analysed the 5' RACE reads in MiXCR, keeping a single row per CDR3 protein. The data show fewer than 900,000 distinct CDR3 sequences, with around 46% seen just once and 20% to 25% held by the top ten. Study outcomes and limitations: Observed TCR beta diversity per million T cells went down as age went up. This fall followed a roughly linear course with age.

On this clonotype: The antigen remains undetermined.

The length of the CDR3 is 14 residues. CDR1 is MDHEN and CDR2 is SYDVKM in the germline V gene. J lost 3 bases, V lost 6 bases, and 7 bases had no gene match. Sequenced sample: blood. The rearrangement uses TRBV28 and TRBJ2-7, with 8 bases that match TRBD1. This receptor was taken from a woman aged 55-70 years in good health. Here the CDR3 reads CASRPGQAFYEQYF. The CDR3 DNA follows: TGTGCCAGCAGGCCGGGACAGGCCTTCTACGAGCAGTACTTC. The full variable domain, rest sourced from reference TRBV28 and TRBJ2-7, is DVKVTQSSRYLVKRTGEKVFLECVQDMDHENMFWYRQDPGLGLRLIYFSYDVKMKEKGDIPEGYSVSREKKERFSLILESASTNQTSMYLCASRPGQAFYEQYFGPGTRLTVT.